The 12 T cell receptor beta chains below all came from one sample that was sequenced in a study of cytomegalovirus exposure and HLA in healthy donors. Use of 60 Vbeta and 13 Jbeta primers characterized the PCR. Some clones are missing from TCRdb's copy, which holds only in-frame ones; the method was immunoSEQ multiplex PCR. The sample lists 76,000 or so clones; 65% to 85% were seen once. Source material: PBMCs. The source is a woman aged 40 to 49 in good health and CMV-seropositive.

J is TRBJ2-7 and V is TRBV5-3; 15 bases are shared with TRBD2. TRBV5-3 is recorded as an ORF, its role being uncertain. The CDR3 is 18 residues long. V lost 5 bases and J lost 3; bases outside the gene matches: 12. The CDR3 region is CARRSLGTSGRPIYEQYF. CDR3 DNA sequence: TGTGCCAGAAGATCTTTGGGGACTAGCGGGAGGCCCATCTACGAGCAGTACTTC.

The chain has TRBV5-4 and TRBJ1-5; D might be TRBD1 (5 bases). V was trimmed by 2 bases and J by 5 bases, leaving 5 bases between them. There are 12 residues in the CDR3. Germline values: CDR1 SGHNT, CDR2 YYREEE (reference sequence). CDR3 sequence (DNA): TGTGCCAGCAGCTTAGGGGATCAGCCCCAGCATTTT. It codes for CASSLGDQPQHF.

The V gene is TRBV7-8, the J gene TRBJ2-1, with 12 bases lining up with TRBD2. The CDR3 sequence is 18 residues long. CDR1 and CDR2 from the germline V gene are SGHVS and FQNEAQ. Germline trimming cut 1 base from V and 0 bases from J; bases unmatched to any gene: 4. The CDR3 nucleotides read TGTGCCAGCAGCTTAGGACTAGCGGGAGCTAGCTCCTACAATGAGCAGTTCTTC. The encoded protein is CASSLGLAGASSYNEQFF.

The V call is TRBV7-2, the J call TRBJ2-5, with D possibly matching TRBD2 (6 bases). The germline CDR1 and CDR2 sequences are SGHTA and FQGNSA. Trimming pared 3 bases from V and 3 bases from J, leaving 8 bases between. This CDR3 comprises 13 residues. The CDR3: CASSFGGEETQYF. Written as DNA, the CDR3 is TGTGCCAGCAGCTTCGGCGGGGAAGAGACCCAGTACTTC. The entire variable domain, with the rest obtained from reference TRBV7-2 and TRBJ2-5, is as follows: GAGVSQSPSNKVTEKGKDVELRCDPISGHTALYWYRQSLGQGLEFLIYFQGNSAPDKSGLPSDRFSAERTGGSVSTLTIQRTQQEDSAVYLCASSFGGEETQYFGPGTRLLVL.

V gene TRBV12-5 combines with J gene TRBJ2-1; 9 bases align to TRBD1. Germline-derived CDR1 and CDR2 are LGHNT and FRNRAP. The J segment lost 7 bases and the V segment lost 3 bases, leaving 7 bases of the junction unmatched. The CDR3 covers 15 residues. The CDR3 reads CASGFTGQGQNEQFF. The CDR3 DNA reads TGTGCTAGTGGTTTCACGGGACAGGGACAAAATGAGCAGTTCTTC.

This chain uses TRBV6-1 with TRBJ1-4; D gene ambiguous. Trimming took 6 bases from V and 12 from J, leaving 8 bases between them. CDR1 MNHNS and CDR2 SASEGT come from the germline V gene. The CDR3 covers 10 residues. The CDR3 coding sequence is TGTGCCAGCAGACACAGAGAACTGTTTTTT. Translation: CASRHRELFF.

This chain uses TRBV5-1 with TRBJ1-2; 8 nucleotides match TRBD1. The V and J ends lost 4 bases and 4 bases, in that order; junction bases with no gene match: 9. Germline V gene data show CDR1 as SGHRS and CDR2 as YFSETQ. The CDR3 totals 15 residues. CDR3 protein: CASSVTQGEVYGYTF. The CDR3 DNA reads TGCGCCAGCAGCGTGACACAGGGGGAGGTCTATGGCTACACCTTC.

There are a few counts of this clone. V and J are TRBV7-8 and TRBJ1-5; D remains unclear. Germline V gives CDR1 SGHVS, CDR2 FQNEAQ. Trimming stripped 7 bases from V and 6 bases from J, with 16 bases between. The CDR3 runs 14 residues. The CDR3 region has the DNA TGTGCCAGCAATTCAGGAATAATCAGTCAGCCCCAGCATTTT. This translates into CASNSGIISQPQHF.

V is TRBV10-2 and J is TRBJ2-5; D may be TRBD1 (8 bases). Between the trimmed V and J ends, which lost 4 bases and 5 bases, there was a span of 17 bases. Germline CDR1 WSHSY, CDR2 SAAADI. The CDR3 totals 15 residues. CDR3 nucleotide sequence: TGCGCCAGCAGTGGGATAGGACAGGGAGGGGAGACCCAGTACTTC. This codes for CASSGIGQGGETQYF.

This clone was seen more than once but under ten times. The genes are TRBV30 and TRBJ1-5; D is perhaps TRBD1 (6 bases). V dropped 2 bases and J dropped 6 bases, with 11 bases sitting between them. This CDR3 is 13 amino acids long. Germline lookup yields CDR1 GTSNPN and CDR2 SVGIG (reference sequence). For the CDR3, the DNA is TGTGCCTGGAGTCTCCGGGGGGCTCAGCCCCAGCATTTT. It translates to CAWSLRGAQPQHF.

V is TRBV7-3 and J is TRBJ1-2; 7 nucleotides match TRBD1. CDR3 size: 13 residues. Per germline, CDR1 SGHTA and CDR2 FQGTGA. The trim removed 1 base at V and 6 bases at J, leaving 2 bases unmatched. CDR3 amino acids: CASSLRQGDGYTF. In DNA, the CDR3 is TGTGCCAGCAGCTTAAGGCAGGGGGATGGCTACACCTTC.

The rearrangement joins TRBV5-4 to TRBJ1-2; the match to TRBD1 covers 7 bases. The length of the CDR3 is 13 residues. With 4 bases clipped from V and 2 bases from J, the junction kept 2 bases outside the gene matches. Germline values: CDR1 SGHNT, CDR2 YYREEE (reference sequence). The CDR3 DNA follows: TGTGCCAGCAGCCTGGGACAGAACTATGGCTACACCTTC. Translation: CASSLGQNYGYTF.